What follows are 31 T cell receptor beta chains derived from one specimen sequenced in a study of cytomegalovirus exposure and HLA in healthy donors. Amplification used 60 Vbeta primers and 13 Jbeta primers. Assay used: immunoSEQ multiplex PCR; TCRdb lists only in-frame clones, some missing. The table includes roughly 200,000 clones, 70% to 85% detected once. The sample consisted of PBMCs. The source is a woman in her forties in good health and CMV-seronegative.

The chain employs TRBV5-1 and TRBJ2-2; 11 nucleotides line up with TRBD2. The CDR3 loop spans 18 amino acids. Trimming took 2 bases from V and 5 from J; bases not matched to a gene: 11. Looked up from germline, CDR1 is SGHRS and CDR2 is YFSETQ. In nucleotides, the CDR3 is TGCGCCAGCAGCTTACAACTAGCGGGAGTCCGGGGGACCGGGGAGCTGTTTTTT. The encoded protein is CASSLQLAGVRGTGELFF.

The rearrangement uses TRBV29-1 and TRBJ1-4; unclear D gene. V was trimmed by 4 bases and J by 0 bases, leaving 6 bases between them. The CDR3 covers 13 residues. Germline assignment: CDR1 SQVTM and CDR2 ANQGSEA. CDR3 region: CSVGRATNEKLFF. DNA for the CDR3: TGCAGCGTTGGACGGGCAACTAATGAAAAACTGTTTTTT.

The CDR3 protein is CASSPWTGGGRNSPLHF. In nucleotides, the CDR3 is TGTGCCAGCAGTCCATGGACAGGGGGCGGAAGGAATTCACCCCTCCACTTT. The chain uses TRBV28 and TRBJ1-6, with 11 bases lining up with TRBD1. Germline V lookup: CDR1 MDHEN, CDR2 SYDVKM. V lost 5 bases to trimming and J lost 7 bases; unmatched junction nucleotides: 10. The CDR3 extends over 17 amino acids.

The J gene is TRBJ2-7, the V gene TRBV7-8; D is unclear. This CDR3 spans 12 amino acids. Germline V gene lookup returns CDR1 SGHVS and CDR2 FQNEAQ. The ends were cut back, 2 bases at V and 6 bases at J, with 8 bases in the middle. CDR3 sequence: CASSLNYGEQYF. The CDR3 DNA reads as TGTGCCAGCAGCTTAAACTACGGCGAGCAGTACTTC. The variable domain in full, with the rest retrieved from reference TRBV7-8 and TRBJ2-7, is GAGVSQSPRYKVAKRGQDVALRCDPISGHVSLFWYQQALGQGPEFLTYFQNEAQLDKSGLPSDRFFAERPEGSVSTLKIQRTQQEDSAVYLCASSLNYGEQYFGPGTRLTVT.

The chain employs TRBV6-5 and TRBJ1-2; 7 bases line up with TRBD1. The ends lost 2 bases at V and 3 bases at J; junction bases unmatched: 0. This CDR3 has 13 residues. Germline CDR1 reads MNHEY; CDR2 reads SVGAGI. DNA of the CDR3: TGTGCCAGCAGTTACGACAGGGACTATGGCTACACCTTC. Translation gives CASSYDRDYGYTF.

The chain uses TRBV7-3 and TRBJ2-1; possible D gene TRBD2, 6 bases. The CDR3 has 15 amino acids. V gave up 0 bases and J gave up 1 base, with 7 bases separating them. CDR1 and CDR2 (germline): SGHTA, FQGTGA. CDR3 DNA sequence: TGTGCCAGCAGCTTAACGGGGACTTCCTACAATGAGCAGTTCTTC. Amino acids: CASSLTGTSYNEQFF.

In this sample, this clone turned up once. The chain combines TRBV7-2 with TRBJ2-2, with D possibly being TRBD2 (6 bases). CDR1 is SGHTA, CDR2 FQGNSA, per germline. V lost 2 bases and J lost 2, with 15 bases in between. The CDR3 covers 17 residues. In DNA, the CDR3 is TGTGCCAGCAGCTTAAGGCTCATCGGGGGTAACACCGGGGAGCTGTTTTTT. Protein: CASSLRLIGGNTGELFF.

V usage is TRBV10-3 and J usage is TRBJ2-3, with 7 bases lining up with TRBD1. The junction had 11 bases not matched to a gene; V was cut back by 4 bases and J by 1 base. CDR1 is ENHRY and CDR2 is SYGVKD in the germline V gene. There are 17 residues in the CDR3. CDR3 sequence reads: CAISGRLGTVGTDTQYF. The DNA for the CDR3 is TGTGCCATCAGTGGTCGGTTAGGGACAGTGGGCACAGATACGCAGTATTTT.

This chain uses TRBV5-3 with TRBJ2-2, with D possibly matching TRBD2 (6 bases). TRBV5-3 is treated as an ORF (open reading frame) with a function not yet certain. The CDR3 has 19 amino acids. Trimming removed 3 bases from V and 8 bases from J, with 29 bases in between. This CDR3 is CARSSGTVTSPPPPGELFF. Here the CDR3 DNA reads TGTGCCAGAAGCTCCGGGACGGTTACTAGCCCGCCTCCGCCTGGGGAGCTGTTTTTT.

This chain connects TRBV28 to TRBJ2-7; the D is unclear. Germline loops: CDR1 MDHEN, CDR2 SYDVKM. With 7 bases removed from V and 1 base from J, the gap between germline ends came to 20 bases. The CDR3 extends over 16 amino acids. CDR3 amino acids: CASTASGRTSSYEQYF. The CDR3 region has the DNA TGTGCCAGCACCGCTAGTGGCAGAACTTCTTCCTACGAGCAGTACTTC.

The rearrangement uses TRBV30 and TRBJ1-5; D uncertain. Germline loops: CDR1 GTSNPN, CDR2 SVGIG (reference sequence). The V and J ends lost 1 base and 7 bases respectively, with 20 bases between them. This CDR3 is built from 16 residues. CDR3 region: CAWSASGSAVQQPQHF. The DNA for the CDR3 is TGTGCCTGGAGTGCCTCCGGGTCAGCAGTTCAGCAGCCCCAGCATTTT.

This sequence joins TRBV7-6 and TRBJ2-7; 9 bases match TRBD1. This CDR3 region has 13 residues. Germline CDR1 and CDR2: SGHVS and FNYEAQ. Trimming at V came to 5 bases and at J to 2 bases, leaving 1 base not matched to a gene. CDR3 coding DNA: TGTGCCAGCAGCCGACAGGGGGCCTACGAGCAGTACTTC. Translated, it gives CASSRQGAYEQYF.

This chain joins TRBV7-9 and TRBJ2-7; 7 bases fit TRBD1. CDR1 and CDR2 from the germline V gene are SEHNR and FQNEAQ (reference sequence). CDR3 length: 12 amino acids. V lost 5 bases to trimming and J lost 6 bases; unmatched junction nucleotides: 4. The CDR3 DNA reads TGTGCCAGCAGCCCGGACAGGTCCGAGCAGTACTTC. This gives the protein CASSPDRSEQYF.

This clone was seen once. The chain has TRBV19 and TRBJ1-3; D remains unclear. Trimming removed 3 bases from V and 3 bases from J, with 3 bases in between. Germline loops: CDR1 LNHDA, CDR2 SQIVND (reference sequence). The CDR3 has 12 amino acids. The CDR3: CASSIYGNTIYF. CDR3 DNA sequence: TGTGCCAGTAGTATCTATGGAAACACCATATATTTT.

This chain connects TRBV6-6 to TRBJ1-5, with 7 positions matching TRBD1. Germline V gives CDR1 MNHNY, CDR2 SVGAGI (reference sequence). The J segment lost 9 bases and the V segment lost 5 bases, leaving 1 base of the junction unmatched. This CDR3 is built from 11 residues. The chain's CDR3 is CASSHRGPQHF. The CDR3 nucleotides are TGTGCCAGCAGTCACAGGGGGCCCCAGCATTTT.

This rearrangement joins TRBV13 to TRBJ2-5; tentatively, D is TRBD2 (6 bases). This CDR3 is 13 amino acids long. V lost 5 bases and J lost 5, with 12 bases in between. Germline loops: CDR1 PRHDT, CDR2 FYEKMQ (reference sequence). The DNA of the CDR3 is TGTGCCAGCAGCACGATCCGGGAGGAGACCCAGTACTTC. Residues: CASSTIREETQYF.

This clone was observed a few times. The genes are TRBV18 and TRBJ1-1; TRBD1 might be the D (6 bases). Germline V CDR1 and CDR2: KGHSH, LQKENI. This CDR3 is built from 14 residues. V dropped 3 bases and J dropped 5 bases, with 13 bases sitting between them. The CDR3 region is CASSPGVGATEAFF. The CDR3 nucleotides are TGTGCCAGCTCACCCGGGGTGGGGGCAACTGAAGCTTTCTTT.

CDR3 coding DNA: TGTGCCAGCAGCCCTACAGGGTACACTGAAGCTTTCTTT. It codes for CASSPTGYTEAFF. The chain uses TRBV28 and TRBJ1-1; D possibly corresponds to TRBD1 (6 bases). The CDR3 length is 13 residues. V gave up 6 bases and J gave up 3 bases, with 11 bases separating them. Looked up from germline, CDR1 is MDHEN and CDR2 is SYDVKM.

V and J are TRBV9 and TRBJ2-1; 9 positions match TRBD2. The CDR3 is made up of 15 amino acids. Germline V gene sequence: CDR1 SGDLS, CDR2 YYNGEE. With 7 bases clipped from V and 6 bases from J, the junction kept 11 bases outside the gene matches. In DNA, the CDR3 is TGTGCCAGCGGACGGTCCGGGACTAGCAGCAATGAGCAGTTCTTC. Its protein product is CASGRSGTSSNEQFF. Full variable domain (outside the CDR3, taken from reference TRBV9 and TRBJ2-1): DSGVTQTPKHLITATGQRVTLRCSPRSGDLSVYWYQQSLDQGLQFLIQYYNGEERAKGNILERFSAQQFPDLHSELNLSSLELGDSALYFCASGRSGTSSNEQFFGPGTRLTVL.

The genes are TRBV27 and TRBJ1-6; TRBD1 matches 7 bases. The junction had 1 base not matched to a gene; V was cut back by 2 bases and J by 6 bases. The CDR3 has 14 amino acids. Germline V gives CDR1 MNHEY, CDR2 SMNVEV (reference sequence). CDR3 nucleotides: TGTGCCAGCAGTTTAGGGGACAGTAATTCACCCCTCCACTTT. As protein: CASSLGDSNSPLHF.

The V gene is TRBV7-6, the J gene TRBJ2-5; possible D gene TRBD1, 6 bases. Germline V gene lookup returns CDR1 SGHVS and CDR2 FNYEAQ. The V end lost 1 base, the J end lost 5 bases, and 14 bases lay between the germline ends. This CDR3 is built from 15 residues. As DNA, the CDR3 is TGTGCCAGCAGCTTAGGACAACAGGGCGGTGAGACCCAGTACTTC. It encodes CASSLGQQGGETQYF.

V gene TRBV5-8 combines with J gene TRBJ1-2; maybe TRBD1 (5 bases). CDR1 and CDR2 from the germline V gene are SGHTS and YDEGEE. The CDR3 consists of 12 residues. Trimming removed 7 bases at V and 8 bases at J, with 15 bases between. In DNA, the CDR3 is TGTGCCAGCGATGATGGGGCTTTAGGCTACACCTTC. This sequence encodes CASDDGALGYTF.

The chain couples TRBV27 to TRBJ2-7; TRBD2 might be the D (5 bases). Per germline, CDR1 MNHEY and CDR2 SMNVEV (reference sequence). The CDR3 has 13 amino acids. Trimming shortened V by 5 bases and J by 6 bases, and 14 bases separated the two germline ends. This CDR3 reads CASSLRGYREQYF. The CDR3 nucleotides are TGTGCCAGCAGTCTTCGAGGGTATCGCGAGCAGTACTTC.

V usage is TRBV5-1 and J usage is TRBJ2-7; 13 nucleotides match TRBD2. There are 14 residues in the CDR3. The germline V gene has CDR1 SGHRS and CDR2 YFSETQ. After removal of 5 bases from V and 5 bases from J, the junction contained 4 bases not matched to a gene. Here the CDR3 DNA reads TGCGCCAGCAGTTGGACTAGCGGGAGCCACGAGCAGTACTTC. Amino acid sequence: CASSWTSGSHEQYF.

V usage is TRBV5-4 and J usage is TRBJ2-2; 7 nucleotides line up with TRBD2. CDR3 length: 14 residues. Trimming removed 6 bases from V and 1 base from J; junction bases left unmatched: 3. Looked up from germline, CDR1 is SGHNT and CDR2 is YYREEE (reference sequence). CDR3 loop: CASTAGMNTGELFF. Here the CDR3 DNA reads TGTGCCAGCACAGCGGGAATGAACACCGGGGAGCTGTTTTTT.

This clone was detected once. The chain combines TRBV18 with TRBJ2-1, with TRBD2 matching over 8 bases. J lost 0 bases, V lost 6 bases, and 13 bases had no gene match. This CDR3 is built from 18 residues. Germline values: CDR1 KGHSH, CDR2 LQKENI. The CDR3 protein is CASSPKRQRGSSYNEQFF. CDR3 DNA: TGTGCCAGCTCTCCTAAAAGACAGCGGGGGAGCTCCTACAATGAGCAGTTCTTC.

This chain joins TRBV6-5 and TRBJ2-1, with 13 bases fitting TRBD2. This CDR3 contains 15 residues. Germline CDR1 and CDR2: MNHEY and SVGAGI. J lost 10 bases, V lost 5 bases, and 8 bases had no gene match. CDR3 nucleotides: TGTGCCAGCAGTCGCGGGACTAGCGGGACAGCGGAGCAGTTCTTC. It is translated as CASSRGTSGTAEQFF.

The chain is built from TRBV18 and TRBJ2-3; D uncertain. The CDR3 is 16 amino acids. Trimming took off 1 base at V and 2 bases at J, with 13 bases between the two ends. CDR1 is KGHSH, CDR2 LQKENI, per germline. The CDR3 loop is CASSPLGRLNTDTQYF. DNA for the CDR3: TGTGCCAGCTCACCACTGGGCAGGCTAAACACAGATACGCAGTATTTT.

The chain recombines TRBV5-4 with TRBJ1-2; D is perhaps TRBD1 (5 bases). The CDR3 runs 14 residues. Germline CDR1 reads SGHNT; CDR2 reads YYREEE (reference sequence). V gave up 0 bases and J gave up 4 bases, with 10 bases separating them. The CDR3 spells CASSLVGATYGYTF. CDR3 DNA: TGTGCCAGCAGCTTGGTTGGGGCCACCTATGGCTACACCTTC. Full variable domain (rest looked up from reference TRBV5-4 and TRBJ1-2): ETGVTQSPTHLIKTRGQQVTLRCSSQSGHNTVSWYQQALGQGPQFIFQYYREEENGRGNFPPRFSGLQFPNYSSELNVNALELDDSALYLCASSLVGATYGYTFGSGTRLTVV.

The V and J genes are TRBV5-1 and TRBJ2-6; possibly TRBD1 for D (6 bases). Trimming shortened V by 4 bases and J by 2 bases, and 19 bases separated the two germline ends. Germline V CDR1 and CDR2: SGHRS, YFSETQ. The length of the CDR3 is 18 residues. CDR3 nucleotides: TGCGCCAGCAGCCCCGCCGCCGGTACAGGGACTGGGGCCAACGTCCTGACTTTC. Its translation is CASSPAAGTGTGANVLTF.

The gene calls are TRBV6-9 and TRBJ2-3, with 9 bases identical to TRBD2. V gave up 4 bases and J gave up 4 bases; unmatched junction bases: 9. The germline CDR1 and CDR2 sequences are MNHGY and SVAAGI. The CDR3 is 16 amino acids. This CDR3 reads CASSWGSGRVADTQYF. In DNA form, the CDR3 reads TGTGCCAGCAGTTGGGGTAGCGGGAGAGTCGCAGATACGCAGTATTTT.